This entry lists 18 T cell receptor beta chains sequenced from one sample in a study of blood T cell repertoires in COVID-19. Libraries were prepared by immunoSEQ multiplex PCR; TCRdb keeps only in-frame clonotypes and omits some of them. The sample has over 150,000 clones, around 84% seen once; the top ten hold around 7%. Source material: PBMCs or T cells enriched from blood (not recorded which). These receptors came from a man aged 45 to 65 who had recovered from COVID-19.

The chain is built from TRBV7-2 and TRBJ1-1; 7 bases line up with TRBD1. There are 15 residues in the CDR3. Losses at the gene ends were 4 bases for V and 0 bases for J; bases not matched to a gene: 5. Germline V CDR1 and CDR2: SGHTA, FQGNSA. This CDR3 reads CASSSRQGMNTEAFF. In DNA, the CDR3 is TGTGCCAGCAGCTCCAGACAGGGCATGAACACTGAAGCTTTCTTT. The full variable domain, in which reference TRBV7-2 and TRBJ1-1 provide the parts outside the CDR3, is GAGVSQSPSNKVTEKGKDVELRCDPISGHTALYWYRQSLGQGLEFLIYFQGNSAPDKSGLPSDRFSAERTGGSVSTLTIQRTQQEDSAVYLCASSSRQGMNTEAFFGQGTRLTVV.

This chain connects TRBV9 to TRBJ1-4; the D is unclear. V was pared by 0 bases and J by 5 bases, with 20 bases between. The CDR3 consists of 18 residues. Germline-derived CDR1 and CDR2 are SGDLS and YYNGEE. The CDR3 sequence: CASSVGFEGGGLNEKLFF. The CDR3 DNA is TGTGCCAGCAGCGTAGGGTTTGAGGGCGGCGGGCTCAATGAAAAACTGTTTTTT.

This clone showed up just once. The V gene is TRBV7-9, the J gene TRBJ2-1; D is uncertain. V was trimmed by 5 bases and J by 1 base, leaving 15 bases between them. Germline loops: CDR1 SEHNR, CDR2 FQNEAQ (reference sequence). The CDR3 totals 16 residues. The chain's CDR3 is CASSPIDILSYNEQFF. For the CDR3, the DNA is TGTGCCAGCAGCCCAATCGACATTTTATCCTACAATGAGCAGTTCTTC.

For the CDR3, the DNA is TGTGCCAGCATCCGGAGGGGGAACACCGGGGAGCTGTTTTTT. This translates into CASIRRGNTGELFF. The gene calls are TRBV13 and TRBJ2-2, with D tentatively TRBD2 (6 bases). The V and J ends lost 7 bases and 1 base respectively, with 10 bases between them. The V gene's germline CDR1 is PRHDT and CDR2 FYEKMQ (reference sequence). The CDR3 runs to 14 residues.

The V call is TRBV12-3 or TRBV12-4, the J call TRBJ1-1; a possible D gene is TRBD1 (5 bases). V dropped 2 bases and J dropped 5 bases, with 9 bases sitting between them. CDR3 length: 13 amino acids. The CDR3 nucleotides are TGTGCCAGCAGTTTATGGGGGGATACTGAAGCTTTCTTT. Its translation is CASSLWGDTEAFF.

In its sample, this clone was seen once. The CDR3 here is CASSEEEGGVSGNTIYF. CDR3 sequence (DNA): TGTGCCAGCAGTGAAGAGGAGGGGGGGGTCTCTGGAAACACCATATATTTT. This chain uses TRBV2 with TRBJ1-3; tentative D call: TRBD1 (6 bases). The length of the CDR3 is 17 residues. V was shortened by 1 base and J by 0 bases, with 13 bases between the two germline ends. Germline V gene sequence: CDR1 SNHLY, CDR2 FYNNEI.

This clone was detected a few times. The CDR3 DNA follows: TGTGCCAGCAGCTCCCGGACTGGGAAGTACAATGAGCAGTTCTTC. The encoded protein is CASSSRTGKYNEQFF. The chain is built from TRBV7-9 and TRBJ2-1; the D gene is possibly TRBD2 (5 bases). The germline V gene has CDR1 SEHNR and CDR2 FQNEAQ (reference sequence). This CDR3 has 15 amino acids. V was trimmed by 4 bases and J by 4 bases, leaving 14 bases between them.

The J gene is TRBJ2-1, the V gene TRBV29-1, with 9 bases fitting TRBD1. CDR3 length equals 13 residues. Germline V CDR1 and CDR2: SQVTM, ANQGSEA. The junction had 7 bases not matched to a gene; V was cut back by 7 bases and J by 6 bases. CDR3 amino acids: CSGGQGRFNEQFF. In DNA, the CDR3 is TGCAGCGGGGGACAGGGCCGTTTCAATGAGCAGTTCTTC.

The rearrangement uses TRBV7-9 and TRBJ2-7, with D possibly TRBD1 on 8 matching bases. In germline, CDR1 is SEHNR, CDR2 FQNEAQ (reference sequence). The V end lost 5 bases, the J end lost 6 bases, and 23 bases lay between the germline ends. CDR3 size: 16 residues. This CDR3 reads CASSPPKNRGGSEQYF. The CDR3 region has the DNA TGTGCCAGCAGCCCCCCCAAAAACAGGGGGGGAAGCGAGCAGTACTTC.

V and J are TRBV6-5 and TRBJ1-1; D gene unclear. The V end was cut by 2 bases, the J end by 8 bases, with 9 bases between. CDR3 length: 12 residues. Germline V gene data show CDR1 as MNHEY and CDR2 as SVGAGI. In nucleotides, the CDR3 is TGTGCCAGCAGTTACGAGGGCGGAGAAGCTTTCTTT. It encodes CASSYEGGEAFF.

The chain has TRBV6-2 or TRBV6-3 and TRBJ2-7; D unresolved. Looked up from germline, CDR1 is MNHEY and CDR2 is SVGEGT. CDR3 length: 14 residues. The V end lost 2 bases, the J end lost 2 bases, and 10 bases lay between the germline ends. The CDR3 nucleotides read TGTGCCAGCAGTTACGAGACACCCACCTACGAGCAGTACTTC. Its protein product is CASSYETPTYEQYF.

This rearrangement joins TRBV6-2 or TRBV6-3 to TRBJ1-2; 8 bases agree with TRBD1. The germline gives CDR1 MNHEY, CDR2 SVGEGT. This CDR3 has 14 residues. The trim removed 2 bases at V and 5 bases at J, leaving 4 bases unmatched. CDR3 sequence: CASSYRTGLYGYTF. CDR3 nucleotide sequence: TGTGCCAGCAGTTACCGGACAGGGTTGTATGGCTACACCTTC.

This clone was seen just once. The chain couples TRBV7-3 to TRBJ2-2; D is perhaps TRBD1 (6 bases). Germline CDR1 and CDR2: SGHTA and FQGTGA. The CDR3 loop spans 15 amino acids. The germline V and J ends were trimmed by 2 bases and 6 bases, with 13 bases remaining between them. DNA of the CDR3: TGTGCCAGCAGCTTAGGGACAACGGGTGCCGGGGAGCTGTTTTTT. Translated, it gives CASSLGTTGAGELFF.

V usage is TRBV4-1 and J usage is TRBJ2-5; 9 nucleotides line up with TRBD2. Germline-derived CDR1 and CDR2 are MGHRA and YSYEKL. The CDR3 covers 16 residues. The trim removed 1 base at V and 5 bases at J, leaving 8 bases unmatched. The CDR3 nucleotides read TGCGCCAGCAGCCAAGTTAGGGCGGGGGGGCAGGAGACCCAGTACTTC. Amino acid sequence: CASSQVRAGGQETQYF.

The chain joins TRBV7-2 to TRBJ2-5; 10 nucleotides match TRBD2. The V and J ends lost 0 bases and 3 bases, in that order; junction bases with no gene match: 4. In germline, CDR1 is SGHTA, CDR2 FQGNSA. The CDR3 extends over 16 amino acids. As DNA, the CDR3 is TGTGCCAGCAGCTTAGCCGGCGGACTAGCGGAAGAGACCCAGTACTTC. This sequence encodes CASSLAGGLAEETQYF.

This sequence joins TRBV7-9 and TRBJ2-1; 11 positions match TRBD2. The V and J ends lost 6 bases and 0 bases, in that order; junction bases with no gene match: 4. The CDR3 extends over 16 amino acids. Germline CDR1 reads SEHNR; CDR2 reads FQNEAQ (reference sequence). Here the CDR3 reads CASSPLAGGSYNEQFF. DNA for the CDR3: TGTGCCAGCAGTCCTCTAGCGGGGGGCTCCTACAATGAGCAGTTCTTC.

This chain joins TRBV7-3 and TRBJ1-5, with D unresolved. The germline CDR1 and CDR2 sequences are SGHTA and FQGTGA. This CDR3 is 18 amino acids long. V dropped 0 bases and J dropped 5 bases, with 20 bases sitting between them. The CDR3 DNA is TGTGCCAGCAGCTTAACTTTTAACCCCATGTCCACTGATCAGCCCCAGCATTTT. It is translated as CASSLTFNPMSTDQPQHF.

The chain links TRBV5-1 to TRBJ2-7; no firm D call. Trimming cost V 0 bases and J 0 bases, with 13 bases left between them. Germline V lookup: CDR1 SGHRS, CDR2 YFSETQ. The CDR3 has 16 amino acids. CDR3 region: CASSLAVPSSSYEQYF. CDR3 nucleotide sequence: TGCGCCAGCAGCTTGGCTGTCCCGTCGAGCTCCTACGAGCAGTACTTC.